The 2 T cell receptor beta chains listed next were all sequenced from one sample in a study of T cells in Graves' hyperthyroidism and ophthalmopathy. RNA transcripts provided the source from which TCR beta CDR3 regions were amplified. A first-round RT-PCR of the TCR CDR3 used the HTBI primer set. TCRdb reprocessed the multiplex PCR reads with MiXCR, giving one entry per CDR3 protein. Counted here are around 620,000 distinct CDR3 sequences, just over 45% occurring once; the ten biggest clones make up under 20%. Sequenced material: peripheral blood or thyroid tissue (not recorded which). The receptors were gathered from an adult woman with Graves' disease, either hyperthyroidism or ophthalmopathy (not recorded which).

This clonotype was detected ten times or more. V and J are TRBV5-1 and TRBJ2-7, with TRBD2 matching 10 bases. This CDR3 is built from 18 residues. Germline V CDR1 and CDR2: SGHRS, YFSETQ. J gave up 5 bases and V 5 bases, and 19 bases lay outside the gene matches. The CDR3 DNA follows: TGCGCCAGCAGGCAGGCTTCCTTGGGGCTAGCGGGAGAGGACGAGCAGTACTTC. Translation gives CASRQASLGLAGEDEQYF.

J is TRBJ1-1 and V is TRBV5-5; D is perhaps TRBD1 (6 bases). The length of the CDR3 is 13 residues. Germline assignment: CDR1 SGHKS and CDR2 YYEKEE (reference sequence). With 3 bases removed from V and 4 bases from J, the gap between germline ends came to 10 bases. The CDR3 protein is CASSWEGGTEAFF. CDR3 DNA: TGTGCCAGCAGCTGGGAAGGGGGCACTGAAGCTTTCTTT.